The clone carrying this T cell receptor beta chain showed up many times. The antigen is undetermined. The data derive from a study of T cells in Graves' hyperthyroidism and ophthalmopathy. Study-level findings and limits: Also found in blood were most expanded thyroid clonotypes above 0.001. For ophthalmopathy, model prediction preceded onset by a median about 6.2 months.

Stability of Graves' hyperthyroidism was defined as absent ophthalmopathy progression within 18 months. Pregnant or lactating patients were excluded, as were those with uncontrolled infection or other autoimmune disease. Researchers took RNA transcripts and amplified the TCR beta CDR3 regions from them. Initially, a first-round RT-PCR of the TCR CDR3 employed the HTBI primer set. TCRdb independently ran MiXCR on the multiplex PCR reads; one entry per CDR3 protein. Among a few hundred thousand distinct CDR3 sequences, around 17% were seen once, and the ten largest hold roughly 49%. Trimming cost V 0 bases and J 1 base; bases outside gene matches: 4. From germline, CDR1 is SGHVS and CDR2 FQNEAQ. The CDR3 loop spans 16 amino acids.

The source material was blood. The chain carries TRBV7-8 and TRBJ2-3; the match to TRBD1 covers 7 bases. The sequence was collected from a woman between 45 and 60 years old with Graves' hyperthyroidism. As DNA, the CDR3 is TGTGCCAGCAGCTTAGCAGTCACAGGGGGCACAGATACGCAGTATTTT. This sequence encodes CASSLAVTGGTDTQYF. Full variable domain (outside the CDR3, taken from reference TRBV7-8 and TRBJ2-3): GAGVSQSPRYKVAKRGQDVALRCDPISGHVSLFWYQQALGQGPEFLTYFQNEAQLDKSGLPSDRFFAERPEGSVSTLKIQRTQQEDSAVYLCASSLAVTGGTDTQYFGPGTRLTVL.